This TCR beta chain comes out of a study of regulatory T cells in long-lasting Graves disease. This clonotype was counted many times. The time point was: newly diagnosed GD, antithyroid drugs for less than 3 months. RNA from PBMCs was the source of the TCR library. Germline CDR1 WSHSY, CDR2 SAAADI. The CDR3 contains 16 residues. Germline trimming cut 6 bases from V and 10 bases from J; bases unmatched to any gene: 16. Combining iRepertoire HTBI primers with Arm-PCR of CDR3 regions, the authors built TCR beta libraries. TCRdb called the multiplex PCR reads again in MiXCR, with one record for every CDR3 protein. In the table there are under 300,000 distinct CDR3 sequences, 20% to 25% of which are singletons.

The TCR comes from a female donor with Graves disease. This chain links TRBV10-2 with TRBJ2-1; TRBD1 agrees at 9 bases. This material consisted of peripheral blood mononuclear cells (PBMCs), taken at new diagnosis, from a patient treated with antithyroid drugs. CDR3 region: CASRALPGQGSGEQFF. As DNA, the CDR3 is TGCGCCAGCAGGGCTCTCCCGGGACAGGGATCAGGCGAGCAGTTCTTC.